The rows below give T cell receptor beta chains drawn from one sample of a study of shared clonotypes between healthy human individuals. Here immunoSEQ multiplex PCR was the method, and the copy in TCRdb shows in-frame clones only, minus some. Among approximately 2.4 million clones, around 95% were seen once, and the ten largest hold roughly 0.13%. Input material: naive CD4+ T cells sorted from blood. The origin of the receptors is a man aged 18 to 35 in good health. Each CDR3 is given with its conserved first and last residue. Each record gives: J gene, D gene, clone size, V gene, CDR3 DNA, CDR3 protein. The D gene is left open where the match is weak. The size of a clone is reported for some rows only, either as once, few or many, or as a class for expanded clones.

>TRBJ1-1|TRBD1|NA|TRBV7-2
TGTGCCAGCAGCTTAGTGGACAGGGTTCTGAACACTGAAGCTTTCTTT
CASSLVDRVLNTEAFF
>TRBJ1-2|TRBD1|once|TRBV27
TGTGCCAGCAGTTTAGGGACAGGGGGCAACTATGGCTACACCTTC
CASSLGTGGNYGYTF
>TRBJ2-1|NA|NA|TRBV5-1
TGCGCCAGCAGCTTTACAGGGCTTAGCTCCTACAATGAGCAGTTCTTC
CASSFTGLSSYNEQFF
>TRBJ2-7|TRBD1|NA|TRBV7-2
TGTGCCAGCAGCGCCCGGGACAGGGGAACCTACGAGCAGTACTTC
CASSARDRGTYEQYF
>TRBJ2-5|TRBD1|NA|TRBV5-4
TGTGCCAGCAGCTACGCCGGGACAGGAGAGGCAGGGTACTTC
CASSYAGTGEAGYF
>TRBJ1-5|NA|once|TRBV6-1
TGTGCCAGCAGTGAAAAGTGGGCAGTCAATCAGCCCCAGCATTTT
CASSEKWAVNQPQHF
>TRBJ2-7|NA|NA|TRBV4-1
TGCGCCAGCAGCGTGGAGAACGCCTACGAGCAGTACTTC
CASSVENAYEQYF
>TRBJ2-5|TRBD1|NA|TRBV19
TGTGCCAGTAGTGCCACTACAGGGGCAGAGACCCAGTACTTC
CASSATTGAETQYF
>TRBJ2-6|NA|NA|TRBV10-3
TGTGCCACCCTTCGAGGTTTCGGGGCCAACGTCCTGACTTTC
CATLRGFGANVLTF
>TRBJ1-6|TRBD1|NA|TRBV10-3
TGTGCCATCAGTGCCTACCGGGACAGGGGAATTAATTCACCCCTCCACTTT
CAISAYRDRGINSPLHF
>TRBJ2-3|NA|NA|TRBV10-3
TGTGCCATCAGTGATCCGGCGGGGACGAGCACAGATACGCAGTATTTT
CAISDPAGTSTDTQYF
>TRBJ2-1|TRBD2|NA|TRBV10-2
TGCGCCAGCAGAGCGGGACTAGCGGGAGACAAGCAGTTCTTC
CASRAGLAGDKQFF
>TRBJ2-1|NA|NA|TRBV6-5
TGTGCCAGCAGTTACGGAAGTGAGCAGTTCTTC
CASSYGSEQFF
>TRBJ1-3|NA|NA|TRBV2
TGTGCCAGCAGTGAACCGGGAATGTCTGGAAACACCATATATTTT
CASSEPGMSGNTIYF
>TRBJ2-5|TRBD1|NA|TRBV28
TGTGCCAGCAGTTCCGGGACAGGGGTGGAGACCCAGTACTTC
CASSSGTGVETQYF
>TRBJ1-4|NA|NA|TRBV10-3
TGTGCCACCTCGCGGGGGTATAATGAAAAACTGTTTTTT
CATSRGYNEKLFF
>TRBJ1-5|NA|NA|TRBV5-1
TGCGCCAGCAGTCCGGACGGTCTACGACCCCAGCATTTT
CASSPDGLRPQHF
>TRBJ1-5|NA|NA|TRBV7-9
TGTGCCAGCAGCTTAGACAGAGATCAGCCCCAGCATTTT
CASSLDRDQPQHF
>TRBJ2-7|NA|NA|TRBV29-1
TGCAGCGTTGAAGAGGACACTGCCTACGAGCAGTACTTC
CSVEEDTAYEQYF
>TRBJ1-6|TRBD1|NA|TRBV10-1
TGCGCCAGCAGCGGACAGGGTGGATCACCCCTCCACTTT
CASSGQGGSPLHF
>TRBJ2-7|TRBD2|NA|TRBV6-6
TGTGCCACCGAAAGGACTAGCGGAGCCTACGAGCAGTACTTC
CATERTSGAYEQYF
>TRBJ2-2|NA|NA|TRBV7-2
TGTGCCAGCAGCCGCCTCCCAGGCACCGGGGAGCTGTTTTTT
CASSRLPGTGELFF
>TRBJ1-1|NA|NA|TRBV28
TGTGCCAGCAGTGGAGGCCTAGGGGACACTGAAGCTTTCTTT
CASSGGLGDTEAFF
>TRBJ2-7|TRBD1|NA|TRBV9
TGTGCCAGCAGCCTCCGACAGGGTAATTACGAGCAGTACTTC
CASSLRQGNYEQYF
>TRBJ2-7|NA|NA|TRBV7-2
TGTGCCAGCAGCTTAGTATCAAAGAACGAGCAGTACTTC
CASSLVSKNEQYF
>TRBJ2-5|TRBD2|NA|TRBV7-2
TGTGCCAGCAGCTTATTCCAAAGCGGGAGTGGAGAGACCCAGTACTTC
CASSLFQSGSGETQYF
>TRBJ1-1|NA|NA|TRBV5-1
TGCGCCAGCAGCAAGATTCCAGGGAACACTGAAGCTTTCTTT
CASSKIPGNTEAFF
>TRBJ2-7|NA|NA|TRBV6-6
TGTGCCACCTCCCAGGGTTGGGAGCAGTACTTC
CATSQGWEQYF
>TRBJ1-4|NA|NA|TRBV29-1
TGCAGCGTGTCGGGAAAACTGTTTTTT
CSVSGKLFF